These 2 T cell receptor beta chains originate from one sample sequenced in a study of T cells expressing NK-cell markers. Each CDR3 protein gets one entry in TCRdb, which reprocessed the 5' RACE reads and gives no DNA. Here the sample table reports 200,000 to 300,000 distinct CDR3 sequences. What was sequenced was blood T cells: a sorted CD56 or NKG2C T cell subset, CD4+ or CD8+ T cells, or bulk PBMC T cells (not recorded which). The receptors were gathered from a man in his late teens or twenties in good health.

The chain carries TRBV30 and TRBJ2-3; without DNA, the TCRdb call of TRBD2 cannot be checked. The germline V gene encodes CDR1 GTSNPN and CDR2 SVGIG (reference sequence). This CDR3 spans 13 amino acids. The CDR3 reads CALNRRGTDTQYF. The entire variable domain, with the rest obtained from reference TRBV30 and TRBJ2-3, is as follows: SQTIHQWPATLVQPVGSPLSLECTVEGTSNPNLYWYRQAAGRGLQLLFYSVGIGQISSEVPQNLSASRPQDRQFILSSKKLLLSDSGFYLCALNRRGTDTQYFGPGTRLTVL.

The chain joins TRBV4-2 to TRBJ1-2. Germline assignment: CDR1 LGHNA and CDR2 YNFKEQ. The CDR3 is made up of 15 amino acids. The chain's CDR3 is CASSQDAAKNYGYTF.